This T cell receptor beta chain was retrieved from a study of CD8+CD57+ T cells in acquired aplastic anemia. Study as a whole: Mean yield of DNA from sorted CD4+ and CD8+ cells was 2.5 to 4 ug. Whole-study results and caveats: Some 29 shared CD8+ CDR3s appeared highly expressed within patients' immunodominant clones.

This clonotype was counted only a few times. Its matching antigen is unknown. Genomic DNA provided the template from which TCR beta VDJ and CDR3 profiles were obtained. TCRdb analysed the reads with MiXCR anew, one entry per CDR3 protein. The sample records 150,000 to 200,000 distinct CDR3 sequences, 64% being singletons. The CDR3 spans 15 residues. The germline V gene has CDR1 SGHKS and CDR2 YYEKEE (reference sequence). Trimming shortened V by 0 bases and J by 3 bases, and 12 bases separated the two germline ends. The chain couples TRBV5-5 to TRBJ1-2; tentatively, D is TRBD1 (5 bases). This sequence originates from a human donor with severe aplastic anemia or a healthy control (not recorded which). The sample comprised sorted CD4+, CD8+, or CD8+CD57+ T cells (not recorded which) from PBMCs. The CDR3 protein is CASSLAGRADYGYTF. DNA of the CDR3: TGTGCCAGCAGCTTGGCGGGACGGGCTGACTATGGCTACACCTTC.